These 6 T cell receptor beta chains came from one sample sequenced in a study. The sorted Tregs were CD4+CD25+CD127-/low cells. TCRdb fed the 5' RACE reads into MiXCR, producing one record per CDR3 protein. Of about 57,000 distinct CDR3 sequences listed, 26% are singletons. The sequencing input was tumor-infiltrating Tregs sorted from the breast tumor. The receptors here all came from a female donor with breast cancer.

The chain carries TRBV7-3 and TRBJ2-1, with D perhaps TRBD2 (7 bases). V gave up 4 bases and J gave up 4 bases, with 17 bases separating them. The CDR3 covers 16 residues. Per the germline V gene, CDR1 is SGHTA and CDR2 is FQGTGA. The CDR3 DNA follows: TGTGCCAGCAGCTCCTTAGGGGGGGGTGCGTACAATGAGCAGTTCTTC. Its translation is CASSSLGGGAYNEQFF.

This clonotype rates as medium-sized (0.01 to 0.1%). The genes are TRBV5-1 and TRBJ1-1; TRBD1 matches 7 bases. V lost 4 bases to trimming and J lost 10 bases; unmatched junction nucleotides: 13. The CDR3 has 14 amino acids. Germline values: CDR1 SGHRS, CDR2 YFSETQ. The CDR3 here is CASSLQPTGLVAFF. The DNA for the CDR3 is TGCGCCAGCAGCCTGCAACCGACAGGGCTGGTAGCTTTCTTT.

This clonotype appeared a few times. The rearrangement joins TRBV7-9 to TRBJ2-1; TRBD2 matches 14 bases. The CDR3 is 15 amino acids. CDR1 is SEHNR and CDR2 is FQNEAQ in the germline V gene (reference sequence). The ends lost 5 bases at V and 7 bases at J; junction bases unmatched: 4. The CDR3 region is CASSPTSGRANEQFF. The CDR3 DNA follows: TGTGCCAGCAGCCCGACTAGCGGGAGGGCAAATGAGCAGTTCTTC.

The rearrangement joins TRBV5-1 to TRBJ2-1; 9 positions match TRBD2. CDR1 is SGHRS, CDR2 YFSETQ, per germline. V lost 4 bases, J lost 2 bases, and 4 bases stayed unmatched. The CDR3 extends over 15 amino acids. The CDR3 bases are TGCGCCAGCAGCCCGTTAGCGGGAGCCTACAATGAGCAGTTCTTC. It yields the protein CASSPLAGAYNEQFF.

This clonotype has more than one count but fewer than ten. The chain carries TRBV5-1 and TRBJ1-1; D is unresolved. V was clipped by 0 bases and J by 7 bases, with 10 bases between them. The germline V gene has CDR1 SGHRS and CDR2 YFSETQ. This CDR3 is built from 13 residues. CDR3 sequence (DNA): TGCGCCAGCAGCTTGGATAGAGACATTGAAGCTTTCTTT. This encodes CASSLDRDIEAFF.

In this sample, this clonotype turned up many times. This sequence joins TRBV5-1 and TRBJ1-4; D perhaps matches TRBD1 (5 bases). V was pared by 3 bases and J by 5 bases, with 11 bases between. CDR3 size: 14 residues. CDR1 and CDR2 from the germline V gene are SGHRS and YFSETQ. CDR3 nucleotide sequence: TGCGCCAGCAGCTCGGGAACAGGCAATGAAAAACTGTTTTTT. This encodes CASSSGTGNEKLFF.